The 5 T cell receptor beta chains in this list originate from one sample, sequenced in a study of cytomegalovirus exposure and HLA in healthy donors (dated by TCRdb to 2017 to 2019). Library prep was done by the immunoSEQ multiplex PCR assay. For the multiplex PCR, a mixture combining 60 forward primers for TCR Vbeta segments and 13 reverse primers for TCR Jbeta segments was used. This immuneACCESS table, as held by TCRdb, lists in-frame sequences with V and J called but not all clones. Of the missing ones, under half trace to an unresolved V gene in checked studies; the others have no known cause. The table for this sample lists some 120,000 clones; roughly 8.3% of them were counted only once. Jointly, the top ten make up around 5.5% of the sample. The sequenced material came from PBMCs. The source is a man aged 40-55 years in good health and CMV-seronegative.

In its sample, this clone was seen a few times. This sequence joins TRBV4-2 and TRBJ1-5; TRBD1 aligns across 9 bases. This CDR3 has 17 amino acids. Losses at the gene ends were 0 bases for V and 9 bases for J; bases not matched to a gene: 12. Germline CDR1 is LGHNA and CDR2 is YNFKEQ. CDR3 amino acids: CASSQEVGQGPLLPQHF. Written as DNA, the CDR3 is TGTGCCAGCAGCCAAGAAGTGGGACAGGGCCCTCTATTGCCCCAGCATTTT.

There are a few counts of this clone. The chain couples TRBV5-1 to TRBJ2-1; TRBD2 might be the D (6 bases). This CDR3 is built from 16 residues. V was pared by 3 bases and J by 0 bases, with 13 bases between. Germline V lookup: CDR1 SGHRS, CDR2 YFSETQ. The CDR3 DNA reads TGCGCCAGCAGCTCCCCCCAGGACTACTCCTACAATGAGCAGTTCTTC. This gives the protein CASSSPQDYSYNEQFF.

The gene calls are TRBV11-2 and TRBJ2-7, with 8 bases lining up with TRBD1. Germline V gene lookup returns CDR1 SGHAT and CDR2 FQNNGV. The CDR3 runs 13 residues. V lost 5 bases to trimming and J lost 5 bases; unmatched junction nucleotides: 5. This CDR3 is CASSPDRVDEQYF. DNA for the CDR3: TGTGCCAGCAGCCCGGACAGGGTTGACGAGCAGTACTTC.

This clone came up a few times. The chain joins TRBV2 to TRBJ2-1, with D possibly TRBD2 on 5 matching bases. The V gene's germline CDR1 is SNHLY and CDR2 FYNNEI. Between the trimmed V and J ends, which lost 2 bases and 7 bases, there was a span of 12 bases. The CDR3 totals 14 residues. The chain's CDR3 is CASSEIYGNNEQFF. CDR3 DNA sequence: TGTGCCAGCAGTGAAATTTACGGGAATAATGAGCAGTTCTTC.

J is TRBJ2-3 and V is TRBV16; 8 nucleotides line up with TRBD1. The germline gives CDR1 KGHSY, CDR2 FQNENV. V lost 5 bases and J lost 6; bases outside the gene matches: 13. The CDR3 sequence is 16 residues long. The CDR3 here is CASSYGGQGWSDTQYF. The CDR3 DNA follows: TGTGCCAGCAGCTACGGAGGACAGGGTTGGTCCGATACGCAGTATTTT.